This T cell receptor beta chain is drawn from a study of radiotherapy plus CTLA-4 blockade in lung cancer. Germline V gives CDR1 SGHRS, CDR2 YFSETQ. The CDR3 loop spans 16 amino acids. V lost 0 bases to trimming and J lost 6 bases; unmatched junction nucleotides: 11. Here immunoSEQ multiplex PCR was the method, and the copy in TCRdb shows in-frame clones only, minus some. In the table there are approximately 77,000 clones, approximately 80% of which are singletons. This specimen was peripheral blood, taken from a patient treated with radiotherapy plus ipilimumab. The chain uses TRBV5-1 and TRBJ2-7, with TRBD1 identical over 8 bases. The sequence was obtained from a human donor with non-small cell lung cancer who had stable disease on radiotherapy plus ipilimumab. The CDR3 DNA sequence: TGCGCCAGCAGCTTGGGAGGACAGGGAAAAACGGGCGAGCAGTACTTC. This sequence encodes CASSLGGQGKTGEQYF. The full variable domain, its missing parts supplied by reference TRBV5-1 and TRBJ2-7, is KAGVTQTPRYLIKTRGQQVTLSCSPISGHRSVSWYQQTPGQGLQFLFEYFSETQRNKGNFPGRFSGRQFSNSRSEMNVSTLELGDSALYLCASSLGGQGKTGEQYFGPGTRLTVT.